These 32 T cell receptor beta chains were sequenced from one sample in a study of blood T cell repertoires in COVID-19. Only in-frame clones appear in the TCRdb table, and some are missing; sequencing was by immunoSEQ multiplex PCR. The sample contains about 170,000 clones, around 83% of which appear only once. The sample comprised peripheral blood. The source is a woman aged 70-85 years who had recovered from COVID-19.

The chain employs TRBV6-2 or TRBV6-3 and TRBJ1-5; 9 bases map to TRBD1. In germline, CDR1 is MNHEY, CDR2 SVGEGT. J was trimmed by 3 bases and V by 0 bases; bases with no gene match: 12. This CDR3 region has 19 residues. This CDR3 reads CASSYSRRGGQGYNQPQHF. For the CDR3, the DNA is TGTGCCAGCAGTTACTCGCGGCGGGGCGGACAGGGGTACAATCAGCCCCAGCATTTT.

This clone was seen once. The chain combines TRBV3-1 (or the pseudogene TRBV3-2) with TRBJ2-1; 8 bases fit TRBD2. Germline CDR1 LGHDT, CDR2 YNNKEL (reference sequence). CDR3 size: 19 residues. The V and J ends lost 7 bases and 1 base, in that order; junction bases with no gene match: 18. The CDR3 nucleotides are TGTGCCAGCATTAGGGGAGGGCCGAGCGGGGGTTTGTCCTACAATGAGCAGTTCTTC. This translates into CASIRGGPSGGLSYNEQFF.

This chain uses TRBV9 with TRBJ2-2; 7 nucleotides match TRBD1. With 1 base clipped from V and 7 bases from J, the junction kept 7 bases outside the gene matches. This CDR3 contains 15 residues. Germline assignment: CDR1 SGDLS and CDR2 YYNGEE. The CDR3 loop reads CASSVTGATVGELFF. CDR3 coding DNA: TGTGCCAGCAGCGTAACAGGGGCCACGGTCGGGGAGCTGTTTTTT. The full variable domain, its missing parts supplied by reference TRBV9 and TRBJ2-2, is DSGVTQTPKHLITATGQRVTLRCSPRSGDLSVYWYQQSLDQGLQFLIQYYNGEERAKGNILERFSAQQFPDLHSELNLSSLELGDSALYFCASSVTGATVGELFFGEGSRLTVL.

This clone has just one count. V is TRBV10-3 and J is TRBJ1-2; the D gene is possibly TRBD1 (6 bases). Germline CDR1 and CDR2: ENHRY and SYGVKD. There are 16 residues in the CDR3. Between the trimmed V and J ends, which lost 8 bases and 0 bases, there was a span of 19 bases. CDR3 sequence (DNA): TGTGCCATCGGGGGACAAGGGGACGTAGCTAACTATGGCTACACCTTC. Protein sequence: CAIGGQGDVANYGYTF.

The chain links TRBV6-1 to TRBJ2-3; weak D call: TRBD2 (5 bases). V lost 1 base and J lost 1, with 9 bases in between. There are 15 residues in the CDR3. Per the germline V gene, CDR1 is MNHNS and CDR2 is SASEGT. Written as DNA, the CDR3 is TGTGCCAGCAGTGAAGGAGGGTGGGGCACAGATACGCAGTATTTT. Its protein is CASSEGGWGTDTQYF.

The genes are TRBV7-3 and TRBJ1-1; D might be TRBD1 (5 bases). The V end was cut by 2 bases, the J end by 2 bases, with 15 bases between. CDR1 SGHTA and CDR2 FQGTGA come from the germline V gene. CDR3 length equals 16 residues. The CDR3 is CASSLRGAGFNTEAFF. The CDR3 DNA reads TGTGCCAGCAGCTTACGTGGGGCAGGATTTAACACTGAAGCTTTCTTT.

This clone was found many times. The V gene is TRBV6-5, the J gene TRBJ2-4; D perhaps matches TRBD2 (5 bases). CDR3 length equals 15 residues. In germline, CDR1 is MNHEY, CDR2 SVGAGI. V was shortened by 6 bases and J by 0 bases, with 12 bases between the two germline ends. CDR3 DNA: TGTGCCAGCAGATCTTCCCGGGGAGCCAAAAACATTCAGTACTTC. It is translated as CASRSSRGAKNIQYF.

The CDR3 spells CASSPRGYAYEQYF. Written as DNA, the CDR3 is TGTGCCAGCAGCCCTCGGGGTTACGCCTACGAGCAGTACTTC. The chain recombines TRBV9 with TRBJ2-7, with a weak D call TRBD2 (5 bases). CDR3 size: 14 residues. Germline V gives CDR1 SGDLS, CDR2 YYNGEE. V shed 4 bases and J shed 2 bases, with 13 bases lying between them.

This chain links TRBV18 with TRBJ1-1, with D possibly matching TRBD1 (5 bases). CDR1 and CDR2 (germline): KGHSH, LQKENI. The CDR3 is made up of 13 amino acids. The V end lost 3 bases, the J end lost 1 base, and 6 bases lay between the germline ends. CDR3 coding DNA: TGTGCCAGCTCACCGGGGCGGAACACTGAAGCTTTCTTT. Translating gives CASSPGRNTEAFF.

The chain links TRBV29-1 to TRBJ2-2; TRBD2 matches 12 bases. The CDR3 runs 15 residues. Looked up from germline, CDR1 is SQVTM and CDR2 is ANQGSEA. The junction had 8 bases not matched to a gene; V was cut back by 7 bases and J by 5 bases. CDR3 DNA sequence: TGCAGCGCCATATATGGACTAGCGGGAACCGGGGAGCTGTTTTTT. Translated, it gives CSAIYGLAGTGELFF.

This clone was picked up one time. The chain links TRBV18 to TRBJ1-4; D is undetermined. Germline V gives CDR1 KGHSH, CDR2 LQKENI. This CDR3 is 13 amino acids long. The V end was cut by 5 bases, the J end by 5 bases, with 9 bases between. The CDR3 protein is CASSRSPNEKLFF. The CDR3 DNA sequence: TGTGCCAGCTCAAGGAGTCCCAATGAAAAACTGTTTTTT.

This clone was seen only once. The J gene is TRBJ1-5, the V gene TRBV5-5, with a possible D match to TRBD1 (6 bases). V was shortened by 1 base and J by 6 bases, with 11 bases between the two germline ends. This CDR3 has 14 amino acids. Germline values: CDR1 SGHKS, CDR2 YYEKEE (reference sequence). The CDR3 nucleotides read TGTGCCAGCAGCTTGCAGGGGAGGGGTCAGCCCCAGCATTTT. Protein: CASSLQGRGQPQHF.

The CDR3 DNA is TGTGCCAGCAGCCCAAGGGGGGGCTGGGGCTACACCTTC. Translating it yields CASSPRGGWGYTF. The chain links TRBV6-2 or TRBV6-3 to TRBJ1-2, with D possibly being TRBD1 (6 bases). Trimming left V 6 bases short and J 8 bases short, with 16 bases between. There are 13 residues in the CDR3. CDR1 MNHEY and CDR2 SVGEGT come from the germline V gene.

This chain uses TRBV2 with TRBJ2-3; 9 bases match TRBD2. With 8 bases clipped from V and 5 bases from J, the junction kept 8 bases outside the gene matches. This CDR3 has 14 residues. Germline loops: CDR1 SNHLY, CDR2 FYNNEI. The CDR3 protein is CASGGTSRRDTQYF. In nucleotides, the CDR3 is TGTGCCAGCGGGGGGACTAGCCGACGAGATACGCAGTATTTT.

This chain connects TRBV19 to TRBJ1-4; D might be TRBD1 (6 bases). Germline V CDR1 and CDR2: LNHDA, SQIVND (reference sequence). The CDR3 is made up of 16 amino acids. V lost 5 bases and J lost 3, with 16 bases in between. The CDR3 loop reads CASSALRGAANEKLFF. The CDR3 DNA reads TGTGCCAGTAGTGCCCTCAGGGGAGCGGCTAATGAAAAACTGTTTTTT.

The chain couples TRBV5-1 to TRBJ2-1, with TRBD2 matching over 13 bases. The germline CDR1 and CDR2 sequences are SGHRS and YFSETQ. Trimming cost V 4 bases and J 9 bases; bases outside gene matches: 4. CDR3 length equals 14 residues. CDR3 residues: CASSPGTSGTEQFF. CDR3 nucleotide sequence: TGCGCCAGCAGCCCCGGGACTAGCGGGACTGAGCAGTTCTTC. Full variable domain (rest looked up from reference TRBV5-1 and TRBJ2-1): KAGVTQTPRYLIKTRGQQVTLSCSPISGHRSVSWYQQTPGQGLQFLFEYFSETQRNKGNFPGRFSGRQFSNSRSEMNVSTLELGDSALYLCASSPGTSGTEQFFGPGTRLTVL.

This sequence joins TRBV23-1 and TRBJ2-7; 13 nucleotides align to TRBD2. TRBV23-1 is filed as an ORF, its function uncertain. The CDR3 is 18 residues long. The J segment lost 2 bases and the V segment lost 0 bases, leaving 7 bases of the junction unmatched. The CDR3 loop reads CASSQSGLAGSPPYEQYF. In DNA form, the CDR3 reads TGCGCCAGCAGTCAATCGGGACTAGCGGGATCTCCCCCCTACGAGCAGTACTTC.

The chain uses TRBV7-8 and TRBJ1-6; 8 bases line up with TRBD1. Germline V CDR1 and CDR2: SGHVS, FQNEAQ. V was clipped by 2 bases and J by 10 bases; unmatched bases: 10. There are 16 residues in the CDR3. CDR3 amino acids: CASSLSWTGQDSPLHF. In nucleotides, the CDR3 is TGTGCCAGCAGCTTATCCTGGACAGGGCAGGACTCACCCCTCCACTTT.

This chain links TRBV28 with TRBJ2-4; TRBD2 aligns across 8 bases. After removal of 0 bases from V and 2 bases from J, the junction contained 3 bases not matched to a gene. The V gene's germline CDR1 is MDHEN and CDR2 SYDVKM. The CDR3 spans 16 residues. For the CDR3, the DNA is TGTGCCAGCAGTTTATGGGCGGGAGGATCCAAAAACATTCAGTACTTC. As protein: CASSLWAGGSKNIQYF.

Here the CDR3 reads CASSQGNYGTQYF. CDR3 sequence (DNA): TGTGCCAGCAGCCAAGGTAACTATGGTACGCAGTATTTT. This chain links TRBV3-1 (or the pseudogene TRBV3-2) with TRBJ2-3; no clear D. CDR1 is LGHDT and CDR2 is YNNKEL in the germline V gene (reference sequence). The V and J ends lost 1 base and 8 bases respectively, with 10 bases between them. The CDR3 runs to 13 residues.

V gene TRBV30 combines with J gene TRBJ2-2; 12 bases line up with TRBD2. The J segment lost 7 bases and the V segment lost 0 bases, leaving 12 bases of the junction unmatched. From germline, CDR1 is GTSNPN and CDR2 SVGIG (reference sequence). This CDR3 contains 18 residues. CDR3 protein: CAWSVQLAGGPGGGELFF. CDR3 DNA: TGTGCCTGGAGTGTACAGCTAGCGGGAGGGCCAGGGGGCGGGGAGCTGTTTTTT.

J is TRBJ2-5 and V is TRBV24-1; 9 positions agree with TRBD1. CDR1 KGHDR and CDR2 SFDVKD come from the germline V gene. The CDR3 is 17 residues long. The ends lost 0 bases at V and 3 bases at J; junction bases unmatched: 7. CDR3 sequence: CATSDLGGTGLEETQYF. CDR3 DNA sequence: TGTGCCACCAGTGATTTGGGCGGGACAGGGCTGGAAGAGACCCAGTACTTC.

The chain uses TRBV5-1 and TRBJ2-7, with D possibly matching TRBD2 (6 bases). The germline gives CDR1 SGHRS, CDR2 YFSETQ. V shed 0 bases and J shed 4 bases, with 17 bases lying between them. The CDR3 totals 16 residues. The CDR3 here is CASSLASLRGAYEQYF. The CDR3 region has the DNA TGCGCCAGCAGCTTGGCCTCTTTGCGGGGTGCGTACGAGCAGTACTTC.

This clone was observed a few times. This sequence joins TRBV25-1 and TRBJ2-1; D is uncertain. V was trimmed by 3 bases and J by 2 bases, leaving 5 bases between them. The CDR3 is 13 amino acids. Germline loops: CDR1 MGHDK, CDR2 SYGVNS. CDR3: CASSDPTYNEQFF. The CDR3 region has the DNA TGTGCCAGCAGTGACCCCACCTACAATGAGCAGTTCTTC.

This clone was found once. This chain links TRBV11-2 with TRBJ1-2; TRBD1 is a possible D gene (6 bases). The CDR3 consists of 11 residues. Trimming removed 6 bases at V and 4 bases at J, with 6 bases between. In germline, CDR1 is SGHAT, CDR2 FQNNGV. The CDR3 nucleotides read TGTGCCAGCAGACAGGGCTATGGCTACACCTTC. It is translated as CASRQGYGYTF.

The V and J genes are TRBV5-1 and TRBJ2-3; a weak D match, TRBD2 (5 bases). With 4 bases removed from V and 4 bases from J, the gap between germline ends came to 10 bases. Per germline, CDR1 SGHRS and CDR2 YFSETQ. This CDR3 has 13 amino acids. CDR3 sequence: CASSGAGADTQYF. The DNA for the CDR3 is TGCGCCAGCAGCGGAGCCGGGGCAGATACGCAGTATTTT.

The V gene is TRBV7-8, the J gene TRBJ1-1; 12 nucleotides align to TRBD1. Trimming cost V 3 bases and J 5 bases; bases outside gene matches: 10. CDR1 and CDR2 from the germline V gene are SGHVS and FQNEAQ. The CDR3 has 17 residues. The CDR3 region has the DNA TGTGCCAGCAGCTTGCCCCCGGGACAGGGGGCTTATACTGAAGCTTTCTTT. Amino acids: CASSLPPGQGAYTEAFF. Variable domain in full (rest from reference TRBV7-8 and TRBJ1-1): GAGVSQSPRYKVAKRGQDVALRCDPISGHVSLFWYQQALGQGPEFLTYFQNEAQLDKSGLPSDRFFAERPEGSVSTLKIQRTQQEDSAVYLCASSLPPGQGAYTEAFFGQGTRLTVV.

This clone is a singleton in its sample. The chain joins TRBV9 to TRBJ2-4; TRBD2 is a possible D gene (6 bases). The CDR3 length is 16 residues. Germline lookup yields CDR1 SGDLS and CDR2 YYNGEE. Trimming pared 0 bases from V and 4 bases from J, leaving 14 bases between. The CDR3 here is CASSVGGDGRKNIQYF. CDR3 coding DNA: TGTGCCAGCAGCGTAGGGGGGGATGGCAGGAAAAACATTCAGTACTTC.

The V gene is TRBV5-1, the J gene TRBJ1-6; D not resolved. This CDR3 is 14 amino acids long. Germline CDR1 is SGHRS and CDR2 is YFSETQ. Trimming cost V 0 bases and J 10 bases, with 11 bases left between them. The DNA of the CDR3 is TGCGCCAGCAGCTTGGCCGGGAGAGGGTCACCCCTCCACTTT. Residues: CASSLAGRGSPLHF. Full variable domain (rest looked up from reference TRBV5-1 and TRBJ1-6): KAGVTQTPRYLIKTRGQQVTLSCSPISGHRSVSWYQQTPGQGLQFLFEYFSETQRNKGNFPGRFSGRQFSNSRSEMNVSTLELGDSALYLCASSLAGRGSPLHFGNGTRLTVT.

DNA of the CDR3: TGTGCCAGCAGGACGGGACTAGCGAGCTACGAGCAGTACTTC. Translation: CASRTGLASYEQYF. V usage is TRBV6-5 and J usage is TRBJ2-7, with 10 bases fitting TRBD2. This CDR3 is built from 14 residues. With V trimmed by 6 bases and J by 3 bases, 5 bases remained unmatched. Germline CDR1 MNHEY, CDR2 SVGAGI.

The chain uses TRBV10-3 and TRBJ1-2, with D unclear. The CDR3 runs to 13 residues. Germline V gene data show CDR1 as ENHRY and CDR2 as SYGVKD. With 7 bases removed from V and 3 bases from J, the gap between germline ends came to 12 bases. The CDR3 is CAITVTRDYGYTF. As DNA, the CDR3 is TGTGCCATCACCGTGACACGAGACTATGGCTACACCTTC.

V is TRBV27 and J is TRBJ2-7; TRBD1 aligns across 7 bases. J was trimmed by 2 bases and V by 5 bases; bases with no gene match: 12. From germline, CDR1 is MNHEY and CDR2 SMNVEV (reference sequence). The CDR3 is made up of 16 amino acids. In DNA form, the CDR3 reads TGTGCCAGCAGTCCGCCGACAGGGATGAGGGCCTACGAGCAGTACTTC. This sequence encodes CASSPPTGMRAYEQYF.